These 2 T cell receptor beta chains originate from one sample sequenced in a study of T cell responses to AZD1222 COVID-19 vaccine. Profiling relied on immunoSEQ multiplex PCR, and the TCRdb table lists in-frame clones only, not all of them. The sample shows 150,000 to 250,000 clones, approximately 95% of them seen only once. Sequences were derived from peripheral blood, sampled 28 days after the second AZD1222 dose. The receptors here all came from an adult who received the AZD1222 COVID-19 vaccine.

This chain connects TRBV24-1 to TRBJ2-3; D unclear. The germline gives CDR1 KGHDR, CDR2 SFDVKD. The CDR3 spans 13 residues. Trimming shortened V by 5 bases and J by 2 bases, and 7 bases separated the two germline ends. The CDR3 DNA is TGTGCCACCAGTGGAGCAAACACAGATACGCAGTATTTT. It yields the protein CATSGANTDTQYF.

The chain joins TRBV6-5 to TRBJ1-3; D is unresolved. Germline loops: CDR1 MNHEY, CDR2 SVGAGI. V was clipped by 6 bases and J by 4 bases, with 10 bases between them. The CDR3 runs 13 residues. The CDR3 DNA follows: TGTGCCAGCAGGCAAATCAGAGGAAACACCATATATTTT. As protein: CASRQIRGNTIYF.